This T cell receptor beta chain is drawn from a study of T cells expressing NK-cell markers. Study information: TCR beta repertoires came from sorted CD3+CD56+NKG2C+, CD3+CD56+NKG2C- and CD3+CD56-NKG2C+ T cells. The authors sequenced eight donors, of whom seven were HCMV-seropositive and one was seronegative. Notes on the study in general: In six donors, dominant NKG2C+ clonotypes were about 1.0-7.0% of CD8+ T cells.

Following a re-call of the 5' RACE reads, TCRdb has one entry per CDR3 protein and lacks DNA. The sample spans 200,000 to 300,000 distinct CDR3 sequences; the ten largest clones claim roughly 4.2%. For this clonotype: Its antigen is unknown.

Germline CDR1 is MNHEY and CDR2 is SVGAGI. The CDR3 loop spans 12 amino acids. V usage is TRBV6-5 and J usage is TRBJ2-2. What was sequenced was blood T cells: a sorted CD56 or NKG2C T cell subset, CD4+ or CD8+ T cells, or bulk PBMC T cells (not recorded which). The receptor's source is a woman between 18 and 69 years old in good health. The CDR3 sequence is CASSYSAGELFF.